This record covers a single TCR beta chain. Its antigen is not known. Trimming took off 5 bases at V and 0 bases at J, with 11 bases between the two ends. There are 15 residues in the CDR3. TCRdb passed the RT-PCR reads through MiXCR, listing each CDR3 protein once. The table has about 300,000 distinct CDR3 sequences, 22% seen once. This specimen comes from a study of response to subunit inactivated influenza vaccine. General observations from the study: Authors proposed each seasonal influenza vaccination draws in few new T cells.

The sequence was obtained from a man between 50 and 70 years old who received an inactivated influenza vaccine. V and J are TRBV12-3 or TRBV12-4 and TRBJ1-3; D may be TRBD1 (5 bases). This specimen was PBMCs from blood, taken about 19 months after vaccination. This CDR3 reads CASSATDSSGNTIYF. The CDR3 DNA sequence: TGTGCCAGCAGTGCGACAGATTCCTCTGGAAACACCATATATTTT.